The 16 T cell receptor beta chains below all came from one sample that was sequenced in a study of cytomegalovirus exposure and HLA in healthy donors (dated by TCRdb to about 2017). Receptor amplification or capture employed the immunoSEQ multiplex PCR assay. Not all clones reach the TCRdb copy of this immuneACCESS table, which keeps in-frame sequences only. Checked studies attribute under half of the gap to unresolved V genes and leave the rest unexplained. This sample is represented by tens of thousands of clones; around 97% of them were singletons. The top ten clones comprise under 2.5% of the sample. Specimen: PBMCs. The receptors derive from a man younger than 30 in good health and CMV-seronegative.

The V call is TRBV10-2, the J call TRBJ2-1; a possible D gene is TRBD1 (6 bases). CDR1 and CDR2 (germline): WSHSY, SAAADI. The CDR3 is 14 amino acids. V lost 1 base, J lost 4 bases, and 8 bases lay in between. CDR3: CASSEWDKYNEQFF. Here the CDR3 DNA reads TGCGCCAGCAGTGAGTGGGACAAGTACAATGAGCAGTTCTTC.

The V call is TRBV19, the J call TRBJ1-3; D remains ambiguous. This CDR3 spans 14 amino acids. Germline V gene data show CDR1 as LNHDA and CDR2 as SQIVND (reference sequence). The V end was cut by 5 bases, the J end by 0 bases, with 8 bases between. CDR3 in amino acids: CASSSGSSGNTIYF. The CDR3, as DNA: TGTGCCAGTAGTTCGGGGAGCTCTGGAAACACCATATATTTT. The full variable domain, with the rest looked up from reference TRBV19 and TRBJ1-3, is DGGITQSPKYLFRKEGQNVTLSCEQNLNHDAMYWYRQDPGQGLRLIYYSQIVNDFQKGDIAEGYSVSREKKESFPLTVTSAQKNPTAFYLCASSSGSSGNTIYFGEGSWLTVV.

In its sample, this clone was seen a few times. The rearrangement links TRBV29-1 to TRBJ1-2; D is undetermined. Germline CDR1 and CDR2: SQVTM and ANQGSEA. Trimming pared 4 bases from V and 2 bases from J, leaving 14 bases between. The CDR3 consists of 14 residues. The DNA of the CDR3 is TGCAGCGTTGTGCAGGATGCCCTGAACTATGGCTACACCTTC. Protein sequence: CSVVQDALNYGYTF. Full variable domain (missing parts from reference TRBV29-1 and TRBJ1-2): SAVISQKPSRDICQRGTSLTIQCQVDSQVTMMFWYRQQPGQSLTLIATANQGSEATYESGFVIDKFPISRPNLTFSTLTVSNMSPEDSSIYLCSVVQDALNYGYTFGSGTRLTVV.

The chain uses TRBV2 and TRBJ2-5; the D gene is possibly TRBD1 (5 bases). The CDR3 loop spans 14 amino acids. Trimming left V 4 bases short and J 5 bases short, with 14 bases between. The germline gives CDR1 SNHLY, CDR2 FYNNEI. Here the CDR3 reads CASSVRQGRETQYF. CDR3 bases: TGTGCCAGCAGTGTGCGTCAGGGCCGGGAGACCCAGTACTTC.

The chain uses TRBV6-5 and TRBJ2-7; TRBD1 agrees at 12 bases. The germline gives CDR1 MNHEY, CDR2 SVGAGI. This CDR3 contains 14 residues. The ends lost 4 bases at V and 8 bases at J; junction bases unmatched: 6. CDR3 in DNA: TGTGCCAGCAGTTCCGCCGGGACAGGGGGCAAGCAGTACTTC. It encodes CASSSAGTGGKQYF.

The chain combines TRBV6-6 with TRBJ2-1, with TRBD1 matching over 12 bases. CDR3 length equals 14 residues. Germline CDR1 MNHNY, CDR2 SVGAGI (reference sequence). V lost 10 bases and J lost 7; bases outside the gene matches: 8. The CDR3 here is CATRLGQGANEQFF. CDR3 coding DNA: TGTGCCACCCGATTGGGACAGGGGGCGAATGAGCAGTTCTTC.

The DNA of the CDR3 is TGTGCCAGCAGCTTAGTCGCAGGGGGCGCGAGCTATGGCTACACCTTC. This codes for CASSLVAGGASYGYTF. V usage is TRBV7-9 and J usage is TRBJ1-2, with TRBD1 identical over 8 bases. Trimming took 1 base from V and 4 from J; bases not matched to a gene: 8. This CDR3 is 16 amino acids long. Germline lookup yields CDR1 SEHNR and CDR2 FQNEAQ (reference sequence).

J is TRBJ2-3 and V is TRBV11-2, with D hard to call. CDR3 size: 14 residues. Germline V gives CDR1 SGHAT, CDR2 FQNNGV. V was shortened by 4 bases and J by 2 bases, with 10 bases between the two germline ends. CDR3 sequence reads: CASSSTSLTDTQYF. In nucleotides, the CDR3 is TGTGCCAGCAGCTCGACATCTCTCACAGATACGCAGTATTTT.

The chain recombines TRBV5-1 with TRBJ2-7, with D perhaps TRBD2 (6 bases). The CDR3 covers 15 residues. With 2 bases removed from V and 2 bases from J, the gap between germline ends came to 14 bases. Germline V gene lookup returns CDR1 SGHRS and CDR2 YFSETQ. The CDR3 DNA follows: TGCGCCAGCAGCTTAGGAGGGACTCTGACCTACGAGCAGTACTTC. This sequence encodes CASSLGGTLTYEQYF.

In its sample, this clone was seen once. The rearrangement uses TRBV18 and TRBJ2-3, with a possible D match to TRBD1 (5 bases). CDR1 is KGHSH, CDR2 LQKENI, per germline. The CDR3 has 15 residues. V was pared by 5 bases and J by 1 base, with 13 bases between. CDR3 protein: CASSASQGRTDTQYF. In nucleotides, the CDR3 is TGTGCCAGCTCAGCAAGCCAGGGTCGCACAGATACGCAGTATTTT.

This chain links TRBV7-9 with TRBJ2-7, with 7 bases aligning to TRBD2. Germline trimming cut 0 bases from V and 0 bases from J; bases unmatched to any gene: 2. The CDR3 is made up of 15 amino acids. Germline values: CDR1 SEHNR, CDR2 FQNEAQ (reference sequence). The CDR3 coding sequence is TGTGCCAGCAGCTTAGCGGGGAGGGTCTCCTACGAGCAGTACTTC. Translated, it gives CASSLAGRVSYEQYF. Supplemented by reference TRBV7-9 and TRBJ2-7, the full variable domain reads DTGVSQNPRHKITKRGQNVTFRCDPISEHNRLYWYRQTLGQGPEFLTYFQNEAQLEKSRLLSDRFSAERPKGSFSTLEIQRTEQGDSAMYLCASSLAGRVSYEQYFGPGTRLTVT.

The chain uses TRBV7-9 and TRBJ2-3; D gene uncertain. Trimming cost V 5 bases and J 4 bases, with 10 bases left between them. CDR1 is SEHNR, CDR2 FQNEAQ, per germline (reference sequence). The CDR3 loop spans 13 amino acids. CDR3 nucleotide sequence: TGTGCCAGCAGCCCCTATCCGGCAGATACGCAGTATTTT. Amino acid sequence: CASSPYPADTQYF.

The chain recombines TRBV7-4 with TRBJ1-1; the D gene is possibly TRBD1 (6 bases). The ends were cut back, 4 bases at V and 12 bases at J, with 18 bases in the middle. Germline CDR1 and CDR2: SGHVT and SQSDAQ. The CDR3 runs 13 residues. CDR3 coding DNA: TGTGCCAGCAGCTCCCCCTCCGGGAGGGGGTCTTTCTTT. Its protein product is CASSSPSGRGSFF.

This chain uses TRBV6-5 with TRBJ2-5; 11 bases line up with TRBD2. J gave up 5 bases and V 5 bases, and 4 bases lay outside the gene matches. The V gene's germline CDR1 is MNHEY and CDR2 SVGAGI. This CDR3 spans 14 amino acids. CDR3: CASSTLAGAETQYF. DNA for the CDR3: TGTGCCAGCAGTACACTAGCGGGAGCTGAGACCCAGTACTTC.

The V and J genes are TRBV2 and TRBJ1-1; 9 nucleotides line up with TRBD1. The CDR3 consists of 14 residues. Germline trimming cut 5 bases from V and 5 bases from J; bases unmatched to any gene: 6. Germline values: CDR1 SNHLY, CDR2 FYNNEI. In DNA, the CDR3 is TGTGCCAGCAGTCGGGACAGGGAGAAAACTGAAGCTTTCTTT. Translation gives CASSRDREKTEAFF.

V and J are TRBV27 and TRBJ1-2; 8 positions match TRBD1. Per the germline V gene, CDR1 is MNHEY and CDR2 is SMNVEV (reference sequence). This CDR3 has 15 amino acids. The trim removed 4 bases at V and 3 bases at J, leaving 7 bases unmatched. The CDR3 region has the DNA TGTGCCAGCAGTTACGGACAGGGAGGAGACTATGGCTACACCTTC. Encoded protein: CASSYGQGGDYGYTF.